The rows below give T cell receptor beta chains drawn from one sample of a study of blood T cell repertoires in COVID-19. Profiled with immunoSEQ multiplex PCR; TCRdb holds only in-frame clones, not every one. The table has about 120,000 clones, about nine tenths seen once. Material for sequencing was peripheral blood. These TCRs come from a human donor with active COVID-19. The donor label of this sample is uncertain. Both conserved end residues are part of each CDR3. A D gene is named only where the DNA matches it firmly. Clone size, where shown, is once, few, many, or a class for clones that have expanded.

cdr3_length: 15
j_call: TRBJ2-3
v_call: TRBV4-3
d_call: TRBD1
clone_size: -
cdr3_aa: CASSQDLQGADTQYF
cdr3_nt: TGCGCCAGCAGCCAAGATCTCCAGGGGGCAGATACGCAGTATTTT

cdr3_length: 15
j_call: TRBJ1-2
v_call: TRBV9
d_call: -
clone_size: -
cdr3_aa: CASSVNSSPNYGYTF
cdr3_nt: TGTGCCAGCAGCGTAAACAGCAGCCCTAACTATGGCTACACCTTC

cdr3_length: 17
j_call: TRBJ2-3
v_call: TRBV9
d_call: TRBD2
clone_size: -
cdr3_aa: CASSVLGTSGGAHTQYF
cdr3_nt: TGTGCCAGCAGCGTACTCGGGACTAGCGGGGGGGCTCATACGCAGTATTTT

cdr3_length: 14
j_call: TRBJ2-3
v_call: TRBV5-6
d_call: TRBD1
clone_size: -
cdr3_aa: CASSFGQDTDTQYF
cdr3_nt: TGTGCCAGCAGTTTCGGACAGGACACAGATACGCAGTATTTT

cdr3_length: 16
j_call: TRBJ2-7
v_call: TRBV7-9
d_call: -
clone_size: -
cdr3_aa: CASSLDSSLNYYEQYF
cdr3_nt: TGTGCCAGCAGCTTAGATTCTAGCCTCAATTACTACGAGCAGTACTTC

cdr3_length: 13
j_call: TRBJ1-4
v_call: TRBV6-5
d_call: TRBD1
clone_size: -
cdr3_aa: CASTRQGYEKLFF
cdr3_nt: TGTGCCAGCACGAGACAGGGATATGAAAAACTGTTTTTT

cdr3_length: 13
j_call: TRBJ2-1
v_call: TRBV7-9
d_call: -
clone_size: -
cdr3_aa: CASSPTGYHEQFF
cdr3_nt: TGTGCCAGCAGCCCCACAGGGTACCATGAGCAGTTCTTC

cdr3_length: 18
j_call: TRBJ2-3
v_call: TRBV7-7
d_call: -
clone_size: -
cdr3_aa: CASTILRGKGDLLDTQYF
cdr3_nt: TGTGCCAGCACCATTCTGAGAGGCAAGGGGGATTTATTGGATACGCAGTATTTT

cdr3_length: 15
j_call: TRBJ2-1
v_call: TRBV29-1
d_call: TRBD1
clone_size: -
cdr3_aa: CSVYRGNPSYNEQFF
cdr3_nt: TGCAGCGTTTACAGGGGCAATCCCTCCTACAATGAGCAGTTCTTC

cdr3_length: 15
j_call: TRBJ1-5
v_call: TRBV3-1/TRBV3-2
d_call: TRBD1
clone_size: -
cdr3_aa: CASSQGDSDFQPQHF
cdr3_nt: TGTGCCAGCAGCCAGGGGGACAGTGATTTTCAGCCCCAGCATTTT

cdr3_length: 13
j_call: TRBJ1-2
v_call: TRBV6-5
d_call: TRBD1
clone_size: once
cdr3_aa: CASSRDRGYGYTF
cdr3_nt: TGTGCCAGCAGCCGCGACAGGGGATATGGCTACACCTTC

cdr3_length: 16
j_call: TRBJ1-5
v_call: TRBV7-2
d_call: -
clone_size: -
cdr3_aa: CASSQSRVLGNQPQHF
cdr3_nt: TGTGCCAGCAGCCAATCCAGGGTTTTGGGCAATCAGCCCCAGCATTTT

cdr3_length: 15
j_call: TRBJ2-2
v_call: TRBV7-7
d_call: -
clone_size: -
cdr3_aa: CASSSNKIDTGELFF
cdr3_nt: TGTGCTAGCAGTTCAAACAAGATTGACACCGGGGAGCTGTTTTTT

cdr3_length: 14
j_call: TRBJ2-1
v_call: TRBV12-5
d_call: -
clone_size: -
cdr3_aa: CASGPKRGYNEQFF
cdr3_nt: TGTGCTAGTGGTCCAAAAAGGGGGTACAATGAGCAGTTCTTC

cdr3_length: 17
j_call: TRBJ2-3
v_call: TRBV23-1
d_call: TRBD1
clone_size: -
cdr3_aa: CASSPVGGQQCTDTQYF
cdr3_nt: TGCGCCAGCAGTCCCGTTGGGGGACAGCAATGCACAGATACGCAGTATTTT

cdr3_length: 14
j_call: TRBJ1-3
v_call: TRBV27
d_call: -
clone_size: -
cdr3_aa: CASASLYSGNTIYF
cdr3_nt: TGTGCCAGCGCCAGTTTATATTCTGGAAACACCATATATTTT

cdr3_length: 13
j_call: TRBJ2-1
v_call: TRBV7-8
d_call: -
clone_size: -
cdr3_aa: CASSLDIPNEQFF
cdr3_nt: TGTGCCAGCAGCTTAGATATCCCCAATGAGCAGTTCTTC

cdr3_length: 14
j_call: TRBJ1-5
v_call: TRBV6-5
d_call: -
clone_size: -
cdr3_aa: CASRTEHSNQPQHF
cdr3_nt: TGTGCCAGCAGGACAGAGCATAGCAATCAGCCCCAGCATTTT

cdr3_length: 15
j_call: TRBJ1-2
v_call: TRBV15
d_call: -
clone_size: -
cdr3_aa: CATSRGEGSNYGYTF
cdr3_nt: TGTGCCACCAGCAGAGGGGAGGGGTCGAACTATGGCTACACCTTC

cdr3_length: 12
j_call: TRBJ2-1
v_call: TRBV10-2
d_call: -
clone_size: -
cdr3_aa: CASLGTFNEQFF
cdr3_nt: TGCGCCAGTCTTGGGACTTTCAATGAGCAGTTCTTC

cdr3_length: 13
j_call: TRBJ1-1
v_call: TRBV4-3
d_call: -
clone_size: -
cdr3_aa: CASSQRTAGPAFF
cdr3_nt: TGCGCCAGCAGCCAAAGGACTGCAGGTCCTGCTTTCTTT

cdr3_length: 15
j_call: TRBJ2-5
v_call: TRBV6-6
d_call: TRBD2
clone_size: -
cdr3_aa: CASSLAGGPRETQYF
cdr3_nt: TGTGCCAGCAGTTTAGCGGGGGGGCCGAGGGAGACCCAGTACTTC

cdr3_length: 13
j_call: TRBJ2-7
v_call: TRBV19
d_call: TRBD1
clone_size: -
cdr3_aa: CASSLLTGNEQYF
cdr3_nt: TGTGCCAGTAGCCTACTGACAGGGAACGAGCAGTACTTC

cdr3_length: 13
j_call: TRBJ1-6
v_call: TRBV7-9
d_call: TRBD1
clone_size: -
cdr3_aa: CASSGQTGKLDHF
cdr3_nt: TGTGCCAGCAGCGGACAGACAGGGAAGTTAGATCACTTT

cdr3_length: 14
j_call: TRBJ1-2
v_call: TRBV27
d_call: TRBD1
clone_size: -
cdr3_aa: CASSLFTGGYGYTF
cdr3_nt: TGTGCCAGCAGTTTATTTACAGGGGGCTATGGCTACACCTTC

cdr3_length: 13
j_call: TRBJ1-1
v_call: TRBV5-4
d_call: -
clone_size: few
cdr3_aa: CASSFPMNTEAFF
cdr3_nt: TGTGCCAGCAGCTTCCCAATGAACACTGAAGCTTTCTTT

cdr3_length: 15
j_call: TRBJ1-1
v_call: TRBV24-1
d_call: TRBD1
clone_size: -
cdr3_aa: CATSDPRQGATEAFF
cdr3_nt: TGTGCCACCAGTGATCCTCGACAGGGGGCGACTGAAGCTTTCTTT

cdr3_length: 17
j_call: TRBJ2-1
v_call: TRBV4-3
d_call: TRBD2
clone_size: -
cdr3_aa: CASSQELAGGLINEQFF
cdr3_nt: TGCGCCAGCAGCCAAGAATTAGCGGGGGGGCTTATCAATGAGCAGTTCTTC

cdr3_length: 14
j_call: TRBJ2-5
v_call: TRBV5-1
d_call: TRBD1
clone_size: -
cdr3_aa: CASSTGGAVETQYF
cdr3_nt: TGCGCCAGCAGCACAGGGGGCGCAGTGGAGACCCAGTACTTC

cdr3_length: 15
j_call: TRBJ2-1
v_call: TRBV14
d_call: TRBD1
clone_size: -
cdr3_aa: CASSRDRGSGREQFF
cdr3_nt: TGTGCCAGCAGCCGAGACAGGGGCTCGGGGCGGGAGCAGTTCTTC

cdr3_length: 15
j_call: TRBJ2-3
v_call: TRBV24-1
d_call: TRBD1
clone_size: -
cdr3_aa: CATSDYGTGEDTQYF
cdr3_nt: TGTGCCACCAGTGATTATGGGACAGGCGAAGATACGCAGTATTTT

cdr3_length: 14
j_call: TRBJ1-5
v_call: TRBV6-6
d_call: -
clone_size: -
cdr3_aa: CASSHDTFNQPQHF
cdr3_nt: TGTGCCAGCAGCCATGACACGTTCAATCAGCCCCAGCATTTT